The 32 T cell receptor beta chains below come from one sample, sequenced in a study of CD8+CD57+ T cells in acquired aplastic anemia. Genomic DNA templated the TCR beta VDJ and CDR3 profiling. TCRdb re-analysed the reads in MiXCR, keeping a single row per CDR3 protein. The sample lists around 200,000 distinct CDR3 sequences, less than 60% occurring once. Patients included in sequencing had previously demonstrated CD8+CD57+ cell expansion by flow cytometry. Material: sorted CD4+, CD8+, or CD8+CD57+ T cells (not recorded which) from PBMCs. The source of these receptors is a human donor with aplastic anemia.

There are many counts of this clonotype. J is TRBJ2-6 and V is TRBV7-2, with D perhaps TRBD1 (6 bases). This CDR3 is built from 16 residues. The germline V gene has CDR1 SGHTA and CDR2 FQGNSA. The V and J ends lost 5 bases and 0 bases respectively, with 11 bases between them. The chain's CDR3 is CASSLRQASGANVLTF. The DNA for the CDR3 is TGTGCCAGCAGCCTAAGACAGGCCTCTGGGGCCAACGTCCTGACTTTC.

This chain connects TRBV10-3 to TRBJ1-1; 8 bases are shared with TRBD1. Germline V CDR1 and CDR2: ENHRY, SYGVKD. With V trimmed by 0 bases and J by 4 bases, 4 bases remained unmatched. The CDR3 spans 15 residues. CDR3 in DNA: TGTGCCATCAGTGAGTCGGGACAGGTGGTCACTGAAGCTTTCTTT. Its protein product is CAISESGQVVTEAFF.

The gene calls are TRBV7-7 and TRBJ2-3; D not resolved. Germline V gives CDR1 SSHAT, CDR2 FNYEAQ (reference sequence). This CDR3 is 13 amino acids long. Trimming took 5 bases from V and 4 from J, leaving 10 bases between them. The CDR3 coding sequence is TGTGCCAGCAGCCCAGCGCCTGCAGATACGCAGTATTTT. As protein: CASSPAPADTQYF.

The chain combines TRBV10-2 with TRBJ2-3, with a tentative D call TRBD2 (5 bases). This CDR3 region has 14 residues. Trimming removed 4 bases at V and 3 bases at J, with 11 bases between. Germline V gene sequence: CDR1 WSHSY, CDR2 SAAADI. CDR3 coding DNA: TGCGCCAGCAGTGGGGAGTTCGCAACAGATACGCAGTATTTT. Translating it yields CASSGEFATDTQYF.

The J gene is TRBJ2-3, the V gene TRBV6-1; perhaps TRBD2 as D (5 bases). Germline-derived CDR1 and CDR2 are MNHNS and SASEGT. The CDR3 covers 15 residues. V was shortened by 5 bases and J by 3 bases, with 15 bases between the two germline ends. CDR3 amino acids: CASSPRRQTTDTQYF. The DNA of the CDR3 is TGTGCCAGCAGTCCAAGGAGGCAGACTACAGATACGCAGTATTTT.

This clonotype was seen at least ten times. The rearrangement uses TRBV5-1 and TRBJ1-2, with 9 bases that match TRBD1. Looked up from germline, CDR1 is SGHRS and CDR2 is YFSETQ. V dropped 4 bases and J dropped 5; count of bases not matched to a gene: 12. This CDR3 region has 16 residues. The CDR3 bases are TGCGCCAGCAGCCCGGGGACAGGGAGGGTCCTTTATGGCTACACCTTC. It codes for CASSPGTGRVLYGYTF.

Many counts were recorded for this clonotype. The chain carries TRBV7-7 and TRBJ2-3, with D tentatively TRBD2 (6 bases). Germline-derived CDR1 and CDR2 are SSHAT and FNYEAQ (reference sequence). The V end was cut by 1 base, the J end by 3 bases, with 17 bases between. The length of the CDR3 is 17 residues. The CDR3 reads CASSLGPGAIWTDTQYF. CDR3 sequence (DNA): TGTGCCAGCAGCTTAGGTCCGGGAGCTATCTGGACAGATACGCAGTATTTT.

Many counts were recorded for this clonotype. The chain employs TRBV7-2 and TRBJ2-4; D is perhaps TRBD1 or TRBD2 (5 bases each). The CDR3 contains 12 residues. Trimming left V 5 bases short and J 9 bases short, with 11 bases between. Looked up from germline, CDR1 is SGHTA and CDR2 is FQGNSA. The CDR3 region is CASSGPGSIQYF. The CDR3 bases are TGTGCCAGCAGCGGACCAGGGAGCATTCAGTACTTC.

The genes are TRBV24-1 and TRBJ2-2; 10 bases match TRBD2. V shed 0 bases and J 5 bases; nucleotides not matched to a gene: 5. The V gene's germline CDR1 is KGHDR and CDR2 SFDVKD. There are 17 residues in the CDR3. The CDR3 DNA is TGTGCCACCAGTGATTTGCCAGCGGGGGGGCGAACCGGGGAGCTGTTTTTT. Its translation is CATSDLPAGGRTGELFF.

CDR3 nucleotide sequence: TGTGCCACCCTACCGGGACCAAGCACAGATACGCAGTATTTT. Amino acids: CATLPGPSTDTQYF. The chain employs TRBV19 and TRBJ2-3, with D perhaps matching TRBD1 or TRBD2 (5 bases each). From germline, CDR1 is LNHDA and CDR2 SQIVND (reference sequence). V gave up 10 bases and J gave up 0 bases, with 14 bases separating them. The CDR3 is 14 amino acids.

The chain combines TRBV20-1 with TRBJ1-3; D not resolved. The ends were cut back, 3 bases at V and 7 bases at J, with 13 bases in the middle. This CDR3 is built from 13 residues. Germline V lookup: CDR1 DFQATT, CDR2 SNEGSKA (reference sequence). The CDR3: CSARSENGNTIYF. The CDR3 nucleotides are TGCAGTGCTAGGTCCGAGAACGGGAACACCATATATTTT.

This clonotype showed up many times. The chain uses TRBV10-3 and TRBJ1-1; 7 bases match TRBD1. The CDR3 totals 16 residues. V lost 7 bases and J lost 3; bases outside the gene matches: 14. CDR1 is ENHRY and CDR2 is SYGVKD in the germline V gene. CDR3 DNA: TGTGCCATCACCTCAAAGGGCACAGGGGTGGACACTGAAGCTTTCTTT. The encoded protein is CAITSKGTGVDTEAFF.

The chain has TRBV12-3 or TRBV12-4 and TRBJ2-5; D unresolved. V was shortened by 4 bases and J by 2 bases, with 8 bases between the two germline ends. The CDR3 loop spans 13 amino acids. In DNA form, the CDR3 reads TGTGCCAGCAGTTCCTATTCGCAAGAGACCCAGTACTTC. This encodes CASSSYSQETQYF.

Comment on this clonotype: A much more abundant neighbour one base away suggests this may be a read error. The chain is built from TRBV6-1 and TRBJ1-1; TRBD1 aligns across 9 bases. The CDR3 totals 15 residues. With 6 bases clipped from V and 3 bases from J, the junction kept 8 bases outside the gene matches. Per the germline V gene, CDR1 is MNHNS and CDR2 is SASEGT. The CDR3: CASRSGTGRYTEAFF. CDR3 sequence (DNA): TGTGCCAGCAGATCAGGGACAGGGAGGTACACTGAAGCTTTCTTT.

The CDR3 DNA sequence: TGCGCCGGACTAGCGGGAGATGGCGGGGAGCTGTTTTTT. It encodes CAGLAGDGGELFF. This chain uses TRBV10-2 with TRBJ2-2; 13 bases agree with TRBD2. The germline gives CDR1 WSHSY, CDR2 SAAADI. The length of the CDR3 is 13 residues. V trimming: 11 bases; J trimming: 7 bases; junction bases outside the gene matches: 4.

This clonotype appeared a few times. The J gene is TRBJ2-5, the V gene TRBV7-3; unclear D gene. The CDR3 is made up of 15 amino acids. The V end was cut by 5 bases, the J end by 5 bases, with 18 bases between. Germline lookup yields CDR1 SGHTA and CDR2 FQGTGA. The CDR3 sequence: CASSPGLSLGETQYF. The CDR3 nucleotides read TGTGCCAGCAGCCCCGGGCTCAGTCTCGGCGAGACCCAGTACTTC.

J is TRBJ2-5 and V is TRBV5-1; the D gene is possibly TRBD2 (6 bases). The CDR3 is 14 residues long. Germline-derived CDR1 and CDR2 are SGHRS and YFSETQ. V was pared by 3 bases and J by 1 base, with 10 bases between. CDR3 nucleotide sequence: TGCGCCAGCAGCTCGGGACTTATCCAAGAGACCCAGTACTTC. Its translation: CASSSGLIQETQYF.

This clonotype has only a few counts. V and J are TRBV3-1 and TRBJ2-1; D might be TRBD1 (5 bases). CDR3 size: 13 residues. Trimming removed 3 bases at V and 7 bases at J, with 10 bases between. Looked up from germline, CDR1 is LGHDT and CDR2 is YNNKEL (reference sequence). CDR3 sequence (DNA): TGTGCCAGCAGCCATCCCGACAGAAATGAGCAGTTCTTC. Its protein product is CASSHPDRNEQFF.

The J gene is TRBJ2-7, the V gene TRBV25-1; unclear D gene. Per the germline V gene, CDR1 is MGHDK and CDR2 is SYGVNS. The CDR3 contains 11 residues. V was clipped by 4 bases and J by 6 bases, with 7 bases between them. The CDR3 region is CASSASGEQYF. The DNA of the CDR3 is TGTGCCAGCAGTGCCTCGGGCGAGCAGTACTTC.

V gene TRBV2 combines with J gene TRBJ2-7, with 14 positions matching TRBD2. Per germline, CDR1 SNHLY and CDR2 FYNNEI. With 8 bases clipped from V and 5 bases from J, the junction kept 2 bases outside the gene matches. The CDR3 consists of 13 residues. The CDR3 nucleotides are TGTGCCAGCGGGACTAGCGGGAGTCACGAGCAGTACTTC. Protein sequence: CASGTSGSHEQYF.

This clonotype appeared a few times. V is TRBV29-1 and J is TRBJ1-2; the D gene is possibly TRBD1 (6 bases). The CDR3 consists of 11 residues. Between the trimmed V and J ends, which lost 6 bases and 5 bases, there was a span of 10 bases. The germline gives CDR1 SQVTM, CDR2 ANQGSEA. The CDR3 sequence: CSVEGGYGYTF. The DNA for the CDR3 is TGCAGCGTGGAGGGGGGGTATGGCTACACCTTC.

V usage is TRBV15 and J usage is TRBJ2-7, with D possibly TRBD1 on 6 matching bases. CDR3 length equals 15 residues. Germline values: CDR1 LNHNV, CDR2 YYDKDF (reference sequence). V was pared by 3 bases and J by 5 bases, with 17 bases between. CDR3 region: CATSSLGAGAHEQYF. DNA for the CDR3: TGTGCCACCAGCAGCTTGGGGGCAGGGGCTCACGAGCAGTACTTC.

Ten or more counts support this clonotype. The gene calls are TRBV5-6 and TRBJ1-5; D is possibly TRBD1 (6 bases). The V gene lost 0 bases and the J gene lost 3 bases, with 10 bases spanning the gap. The V gene's germline CDR1 is SGHDT and CDR2 YYEEEE. This CDR3 spans 15 amino acids. CDR3 in amino acids: CASSLARGANQPQHF. CDR3 DNA: TGTGCCAGCAGCTTGGCCAGGGGTGCCAATCAGCCCCAGCATTTT.

This clonotype was detected only once. The J gene is TRBJ1-2, the V gene TRBV7-2; the match to TRBD1 covers 7 bases. This CDR3 comprises 15 residues. V lost 3 bases and J lost 5; bases outside the gene matches: 9. CDR1 and CDR2 (germline): SGHTA, FQGNSA. The CDR3 reads CASSLTGQGGYGYTF. DNA for the CDR3: TGTGCCAGCAGCTTGACAGGGCAAGGGGGTTATGGCTACACCTTC.

This chain uses TRBV12-3 or TRBV12-4 with TRBJ1-2; the match to TRBD1 covers 8 bases. CDR3 length equals 15 residues. The V segment lost 1 base and the J segment 2 bases; nucleotides outside the gene matches: 3. The CDR3 loop is CASSLGTGRNYGYTF. Here the CDR3 DNA reads TGTGCCAGCAGTTTAGGGACAGGGAGGAACTATGGCTACACCTTC.

This clonotype has a count of ten or more. The CDR3 nucleotides are TGTGCCAGCAGCGTAGGAGTGGTGAGCTCCTACGAGCAGTACTTC. This gives the protein CASSVGVVSSYEQYF. The chain has TRBV9 and TRBJ2-7, with unresolved D. The V gene's germline CDR1 is SGDLS and CDR2 YYNGEE. The CDR3 sequence is 15 residues long. V lost 0 bases and J 0 bases, leaving 10 bases between the germline ends.

In its sample, this clonotype was seen a few times. V and J are TRBV2 and TRBJ1-2, with TRBD1 identical over 9 bases. V gave up 11 bases and J gave up 7 bases; unmatched junction bases: 11. Germline lookup yields CDR1 SNHLY and CDR2 FYNNEI. The CDR3 is made up of 13 amino acids. For the CDR3, the DNA is TGTGCCGGAACAGGGGGCGCGGTGTTTGGCTACACCTTC. Its translation: CAGTGGAVFGYTF.

This clonotype was seen more than once but under ten times. The chain links TRBV7-2 to TRBJ1-1; a weak D match, TRBD1 (6 bases). This CDR3 is built from 14 residues. Deletions cut 5 bases from V and 4 bases from J, with 14 bases between. Germline loops: CDR1 SGHTA, CDR2 FQGNSA. The CDR3, as DNA: TGTGCCAGCAGCCAACAGGGACGGGCCACTGAAGCTTTCTTT. The encoded protein is CASSQQGRATEAFF.

V and J are TRBV29-1 and TRBJ2-1; no definite D call. The germline V and J ends were trimmed by 3 bases and 12 bases, with 9 bases remaining between them. The CDR3 is 10 amino acids. CDR1 SQVTM and CDR2 ANQGSEA come from the germline V gene. The CDR3 sequence is CSVDLVRQFF. In DNA, the CDR3 is TGCAGCGTTGATCTGGTGCGGCAGTTCTTC.

The chain joins TRBV7-3 to TRBJ2-3; a weak D match, TRBD2 (5 bases). Germline loops: CDR1 SGHTA, CDR2 FQGTGA. Trimming removed 5 bases from V and 1 base from J, with 13 bases in between. CDR3 length equals 15 residues. CDR3 loop: CASSQRSARTDTQYF. In DNA, the CDR3 is TGTGCCAGCAGCCAGCGGTCCGCACGCACAGATACGCAGTATTTT.

The J gene is TRBJ1-1, the V gene TRBV2; no clear D gene. The CDR3 loop spans 17 amino acids. Germline V gives CDR1 SNHLY, CDR2 FYNNEI. Trimming removed 8 bases from V and 1 base from J, with 23 bases in between. CDR3 amino acids: CASRVNFRAFANTEAFF. CDR3 DNA: TGTGCCAGCCGAGTAAACTTTCGGGCGTTCGCGAACACTGAAGCTTTCTTT.

The rearrangement joins TRBV28 to TRBJ1-2; 10 nucleotides agree with TRBD1. The CDR3 runs 11 residues. The trim removed 10 bases at V and 7 bases at J, leaving 3 bases unmatched. Germline V lookup: CDR1 MDHEN, CDR2 SYDVKM. This CDR3 is CATRTGGGYTF. The DNA of the CDR3 is TGTGCCACCCGGACAGGGGGTGGCTACACCTTC.